The clone carrying this TCR beta chain was counted only a few times. These data are taken from a study of T cell changes during pregnancy in multiple sclerosis. Generated by immunoSEQ multiplex PCR, the TCRdb table keeps only in-frame clones and is missing some. The sample consists of 40,000 to 55,000 clones, 85% to 90% of them appearing once. The CDR3 runs to 14 residues. V was trimmed by 1 base and J by 6 bases, leaving 13 bases between them. This sample comprised peripheral blood, obtained in the second trimester of pregnancy. The chain carries TRBV5-7 and TRBJ1-1; unclear D gene. TRBV5-7 is recorded as an ORF, its role being uncertain. This clonotype was sampled from a female donor in good health, enrolled as a control in a pregnancy study. CDR3: CASSLHTRSAEAFF. The CDR3 nucleotides are TGTGCCAGCAGCTTGCACACCAGAAGCGCTGAAGCTTTCTTT.